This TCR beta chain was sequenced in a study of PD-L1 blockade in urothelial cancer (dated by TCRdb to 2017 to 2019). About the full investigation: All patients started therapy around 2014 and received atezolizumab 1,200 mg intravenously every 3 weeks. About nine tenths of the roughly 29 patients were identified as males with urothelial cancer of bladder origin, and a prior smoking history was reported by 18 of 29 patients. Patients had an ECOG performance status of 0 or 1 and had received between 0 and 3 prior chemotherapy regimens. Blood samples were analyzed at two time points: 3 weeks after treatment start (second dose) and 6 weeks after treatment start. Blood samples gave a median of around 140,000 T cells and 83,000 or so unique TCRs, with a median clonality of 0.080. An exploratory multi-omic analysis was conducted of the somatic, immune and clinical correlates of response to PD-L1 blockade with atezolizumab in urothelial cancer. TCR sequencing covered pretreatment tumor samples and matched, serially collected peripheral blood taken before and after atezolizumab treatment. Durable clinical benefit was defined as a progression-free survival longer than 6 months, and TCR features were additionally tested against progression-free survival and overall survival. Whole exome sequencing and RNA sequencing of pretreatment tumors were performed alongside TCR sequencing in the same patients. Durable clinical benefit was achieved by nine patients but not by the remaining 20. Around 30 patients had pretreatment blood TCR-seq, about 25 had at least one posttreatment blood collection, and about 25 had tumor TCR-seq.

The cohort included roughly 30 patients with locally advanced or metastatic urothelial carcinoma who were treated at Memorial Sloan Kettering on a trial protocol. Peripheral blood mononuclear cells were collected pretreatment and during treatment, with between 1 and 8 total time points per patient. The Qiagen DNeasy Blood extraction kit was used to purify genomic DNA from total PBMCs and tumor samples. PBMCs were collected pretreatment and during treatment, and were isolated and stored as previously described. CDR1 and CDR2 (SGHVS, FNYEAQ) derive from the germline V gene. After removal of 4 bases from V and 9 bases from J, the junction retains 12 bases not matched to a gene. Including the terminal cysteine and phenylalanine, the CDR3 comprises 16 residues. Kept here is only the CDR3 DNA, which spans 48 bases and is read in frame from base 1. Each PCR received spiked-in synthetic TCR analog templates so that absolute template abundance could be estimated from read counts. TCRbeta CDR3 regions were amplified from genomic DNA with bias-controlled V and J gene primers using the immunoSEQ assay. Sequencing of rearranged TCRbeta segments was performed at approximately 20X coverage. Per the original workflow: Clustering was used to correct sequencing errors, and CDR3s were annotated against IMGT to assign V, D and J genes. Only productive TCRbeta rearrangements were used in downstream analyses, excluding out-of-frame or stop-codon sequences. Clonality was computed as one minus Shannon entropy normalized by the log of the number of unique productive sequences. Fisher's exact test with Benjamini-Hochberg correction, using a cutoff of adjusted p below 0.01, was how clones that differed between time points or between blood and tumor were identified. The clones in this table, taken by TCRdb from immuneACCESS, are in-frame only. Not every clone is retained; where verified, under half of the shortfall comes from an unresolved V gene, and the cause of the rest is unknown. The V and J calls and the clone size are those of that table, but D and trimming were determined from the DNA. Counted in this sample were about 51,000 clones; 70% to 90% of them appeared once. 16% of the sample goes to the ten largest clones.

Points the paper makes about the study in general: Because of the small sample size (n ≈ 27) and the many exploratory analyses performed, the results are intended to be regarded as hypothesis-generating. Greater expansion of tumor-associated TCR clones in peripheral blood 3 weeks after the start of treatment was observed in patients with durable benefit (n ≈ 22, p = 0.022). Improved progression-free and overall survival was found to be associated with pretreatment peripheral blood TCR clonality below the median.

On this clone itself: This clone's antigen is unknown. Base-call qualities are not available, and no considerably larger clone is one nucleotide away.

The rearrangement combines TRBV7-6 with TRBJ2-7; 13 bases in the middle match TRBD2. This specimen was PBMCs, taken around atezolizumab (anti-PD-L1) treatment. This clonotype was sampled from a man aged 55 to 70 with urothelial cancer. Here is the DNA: TGTGCCAGCAGCTCCTCCCGGACTAGCGGGAGCCTGGGGCAGTACTTC. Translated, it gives CASSSSRTSGSLGQYF.